The 15 T cell receptor beta chains presented below share a single source sample, sequenced in a study of blood T cell repertoires in COVID-19. TCRdb keeps only in-frame clones here, not all; method: immunoSEQ multiplex PCR. The sample has 110,000 to 150,000 clones; around four fifths are singletons. The sample was peripheral blood. These receptors came from a woman older than 75 with acute or convalescent COVID-19.

The V and J genes are TRBV7-3 and TRBJ2-5, with 10 bases identical to TRBD2. Germline-derived CDR1 and CDR2 are SGHTA and FQGTGA. Germline trimming cut 3 bases from V and 4 bases from J; bases unmatched to any gene: 2. The CDR3 length is 14 residues. CDR3 in amino acids: CASSFSGGSETQYF. In DNA form, the CDR3 reads TGTGCCAGCAGCTTTAGCGGGGGGTCAGAGACCCAGTACTTC.

V usage is TRBV27 and J usage is TRBJ2-7; 8 bases line up with TRBD2. The CDR3 is 14 residues long. Germline V CDR1 and CDR2: MNHEY, SMNVEV (reference sequence). With 5 bases clipped from V and 1 base from J, the junction kept 4 bases outside the gene matches. CDR3 bases: TGTGCCAGCAGTCAAACGGGAGGGTCCTACGAGCAGTACTTC. Its translation is CASSQTGGSYEQYF.

About this clone: Because the CDR3's place on the DNA is in doubt, the DNA is left out and the CDR3 is given as listed by TCRdb. The V call is TRBV27, the J call TRBJ1-1. The CDR3 numbers 19 amino acids, ends counted. The germline gives CDR1 MNHEY, CDR2 SMNVEV (reference sequence). The CDR3 reads CASSSSVGGKDGMNTEAFF.

This clone was observed a single time. The rearrangement links TRBV10-1 to TRBJ2-3, with TRBD2 identical over 8 bases. Germline V gene sequence: CDR1 WNHNN, CDR2 SYGVQD (reference sequence). This CDR3 comprises 14 residues. V was clipped by 10 bases and J by 1 base; unmatched bases: 7. CDR3 DNA sequence: TGCGCCACGAGCGGGGGTGAAGGCACAGATACGCAGTATTTT. It yields the protein CATSGGEGTDTQYF.

The gene calls are TRBV19 and TRBJ2-7; 7 nucleotides agree with TRBD2. Germline CDR1 and CDR2: LNHDA and SQIVND (reference sequence). The V segment lost 4 bases and the J segment 1 base; nucleotides outside the gene matches: 7. The CDR3 contains 15 residues. The CDR3 here is CASSTPGLGSYEQYF. CDR3 nucleotide sequence: TGTGCCAGTAGTACCCCCGGACTAGGTTCCTACGAGCAGTACTTC.

The chain links TRBV19 to TRBJ2-3; D is unresolved. Germline CDR1 reads LNHDA; CDR2 reads SQIVND (reference sequence). V dropped 3 bases and J dropped 8 bases, with 15 bases sitting between them. The CDR3 runs to 14 residues. The DNA of the CDR3 is TGTGCCAGTAGTATGTTGCTAGGCGGAGCTACGCAGTATTTT. Translated: CASSMLLGGATQYF.

This chain joins TRBV10-3 and TRBJ2-1; a weak D match, TRBD2 (6 bases). CDR3 length equals 13 residues. V lost 0 bases, J lost 8 bases, and 8 bases lay in between. Per germline, CDR1 ENHRY and CDR2 SYGVKD. CDR3 residues: CAISESGGDEQFF. The CDR3 region has the DNA TGTGCCATCAGTGAGTCAGGAGGGGATGAGCAGTTCTTC.

This chain joins TRBV27 and TRBJ2-2; TRBD1 might be the D (6 bases). Germline V gene data show CDR1 as MNHEY and CDR2 as SMNVEV (reference sequence). V lost 3 bases, J lost 7 bases, and 12 bases lay in between. The CDR3 runs to 14 residues. The CDR3 region is CASSFMQGFGELFF. DNA of the CDR3: TGTGCCAGCAGTTTCATGCAGGGGTTCGGGGAGCTGTTTTTT.

J is TRBJ2-7 and V is TRBV4-1, with 7 nucleotides matching TRBD2. Trimming took 0 bases from V and 4 from J; bases not matched to a gene: 3. CDR1 MGHRA and CDR2 YSYEKL come from the germline V gene. The CDR3 runs 14 residues. For the CDR3, the DNA is TGCGCCAGCAGCCAAGAGTGGGGGGGATACGAGCAGTACTTC. As protein: CASSQEWGGYEQYF.

The chain combines TRBV2 with TRBJ2-3, with TRBD2 as a possible D gene (5 bases). The germline V and J ends were trimmed by 5 bases and 1 base, with 22 bases remaining between them. Germline loops: CDR1 SNHLY, CDR2 FYNNEI. The CDR3 extends over 18 amino acids. CDR3 amino acids: CASSRIHWLAARTDTQYF. The CDR3 DNA is TGTGCCAGCAGTAGAATCCACTGGCTAGCAGCCCGCACAGATACGCAGTATTTT.

The DNA of the CDR3 is TGTGCCAGCAGCGTAGAGCAGGCCCGGGGCATTCAGTACTTC. Amino acid sequence: CASSVEQARGIQYF. The V gene is TRBV9, the J gene TRBJ2-4; D perhaps matches TRBD2 (5 bases). CDR3 length equals 14 residues. The ends were cut back, 0 bases at V and 9 bases at J, with 13 bases in the middle. Germline V CDR1 and CDR2: SGDLS, YYNGEE. Together with reference TRBV9 and TRBJ2-4, the CDR3 gives the full variable domain: DSGVTQTPKHLITATGQRVTLRCSPRSGDLSVYWYQQSLDQGLQFLIQYYNGEERAKGNILERFSAQQFPDLHSELNLSSLELGDSALYFCASSVEQARGIQYFGAGTRLSVL.

V is TRBV28 and J is TRBJ2-7; D gene unclear. The CDR3 has 11 residues. Between the trimmed V and J ends, which lost 5 bases and 3 bases, there was a span of 5 bases. CDR1 MDHEN and CDR2 SYDVKM come from the germline V gene. The DNA for the CDR3 is TGTGCCAGCAGTCTAGTCTACGAGCAGTACTTC. It codes for CASSLVYEQYF.

The CDR3 is CASSHRRYDRASGRASYNEQFF. CDR3 coding DNA: TGTGCCAGCAGCCACCGAAGATACGACCGCGCTAGCGGGAGGGCCTCCTACAATGAGCAGTTCTTC. The gene calls are TRBV14 and TRBJ2-1, with 12 bases lining up with TRBD2. The CDR3 runs 22 residues. From germline, CDR1 is SGHDN and CDR2 FVKESK. The V and J ends lost 3 bases and 0 bases, in that order; junction bases with no gene match: 18. Complete variable domain (other parts from reference TRBV14 and TRBJ2-1): EAGVTQFPSHSVIEKGQTVTLRCDPISGHDNLYWYRRVMGKEIKFLLHFVKESKQDESGMPNNRFLAERTGGTYSTLKVQPAELEDSGVYFCASSHRRYDRASGRASYNEQFFGPGTRLTVL.

The rearrangement joins TRBV5-1 to TRBJ2-5; 10 bases match TRBD2. Per germline, CDR1 SGHRS and CDR2 YFSETQ. CDR3 length: 16 amino acids. V lost 0 bases, J lost 1 base, and 3 bases stayed unmatched. This CDR3 reads CASSLVLAGSQETQYF. As DNA, the CDR3 is TGCGCCAGCAGCTTGGTACTAGCGGGGTCCCAAGAGACCCAGTACTTC.

This chain uses TRBV6-2 or TRBV6-3 with TRBJ1-2; D remains unclear. Trimming left V 3 bases short and J 6 bases short, with 11 bases between. Germline V gene data show CDR1 as MNHEY and CDR2 as SVGEGT. This CDR3 has 13 residues. This CDR3 is CASSYTQLDGYTF. Written as DNA, the CDR3 is TGTGCCAGCAGTTATACCCAGTTGGATGGCTACACCTTC.